This T cell receptor beta chain was retrieved from a study of OX40 agonist ivuxolimab in advanced cancers. Study-wide background: Prior checkpoint blockade (anti-PD-1, anti-PD-L1 or anti-CTLA-4) was permitted; 40% had it.

TCRdb keeps only in-frame clones here, not all; method: immunoSEQ multiplex PCR. The sample has around 66,000 clones; 87% are singletons. The CDR3 has 13 residues. The germline CDR1 and CDR2 sequences are MNHNS and SASEGT. On this clone itself: Its cognate antigen is unknown. A read error may produce the germline difference seen at one junction end.

Study-wide results and caveats: CD4+ T cells averaged fewer expanded clones than CD8+ T cells. Both CD4+ and CD8+ T cell populations in blood had undergone clonal expansion by week 6 at 0.1 to 3.0 mg/kg.

Sampling of blood occurred at baseline, cycle 4 day 1, and cycle 7 day 1. Sample: CD4+ or CD8+ T cells sorted from blood, taken in a trial of the OX40 agonist ivuxolimab. This clonotype originated in an adult with an advanced solid tumor such as melanoma, head and neck, liver or kidney cancer. The chain has TRBV6-1 and TRBJ2-7; 7 nucleotides agree with TRBD2. The CDR3: CASRQAGLVTWDF. The DNA of the CDR3 is TGTGCCAGCAGGCAAGCGGGGTTGGTAACTTGGGACTTC.